Listed here are 25 T cell receptor beta chains from one sample, sequenced in a study of breast tumors, draining lymph nodes, adjacent tissues. The lymph nodes were axillary draining lymph nodes from breast cancer patients. MiXCR, applied by TCRdb to the multiplex PCR reads, yields one record per CDR3 protein. The sample holds fewer than 200,000 distinct CDR3 sequences; about 33% are singletons and the top ten take around 4.1%. The sample was axillary lymph node tissue. The receptors derive from a female donor with breast cancer. Some clones in this sample may be carry-over from other donors' samples.

The chain has TRBV20-1 and TRBJ1-1, with D uncertain. The germline V gene encodes CDR1 DFQATT and CDR2 SNEGSKA (reference sequence). V was pared by 7 bases and J by 1 base, with 13 bases between. CDR3 length: 13 residues. The CDR3 nucleotides read TGCAGTGTTCCCCGACGGCAGAACACTGAAGCTTTCTTT. It specifies CSVPRRQNTEAFF.

J is TRBJ1-2 and V is TRBV19; D is perhaps TRBD1 (6 bases). This CDR3 region has 17 residues. The V end was cut by 2 bases, the J end by 7 bases, with 23 bases between. In germline, CDR1 is LNHDA, CDR2 SQIVND (reference sequence). The CDR3 DNA follows: TGTGCCAGTAGTATATCCCGTTCCCCCCCAGGGGTCGGTGGCTACACCTTC. Protein: CASSISRSPPGVGGYTF.

The chain couples TRBV10-3 to TRBJ1-4, with D tentatively TRBD1 (5 bases). CDR1 ENHRY and CDR2 SYGVKD come from the germline V gene. V was clipped by 5 bases and J by 6 bases, with 16 bases between them. The CDR3 totals 15 residues. The CDR3 sequence is CAISKAGLLDEKLFF. The CDR3 region has the DNA TGTGCCATCAGTAAAGCAGGGTTACTCGATGAAAAACTGTTTTTT.

V gene TRBV20-1 combines with J gene TRBJ2-3; 7 positions match TRBD2. Looked up from germline, CDR1 is DFQATT and CDR2 is SNEGSKA (reference sequence). V lost 1 base, J lost 1 base, and 2 bases stayed unmatched. This CDR3 has 14 residues. CDR3 nucleotide sequence: TGCAGTGCTAGAGGGGGAGGGGGCACAGATACGCAGTATTTT. Protein product: CSARGGGGTDTQYF.

Note on this clonotype: A much larger clone is a single base away; this may be a read error. This chain uses TRBV19 with TRBJ2-7; 7 bases line up with TRBD2. After removal of 3 bases from V and 5 bases from J, the junction contained 4 bases not matched to a gene. The CDR3 totals 13 residues. Germline-derived CDR1 and CDR2 are LNHDA and SQIVND (reference sequence). CDR3 sequence: CASSIGRRNEQYF. DNA of the CDR3: TGTGCCAGTAGTATCGGGAGGCGAAACGAGCAGTACTTC.

In the case of this clonotype: One base away lies a much larger clone, so this may be a sequencing read error. The chain links TRBV6-5 to TRBJ1-2; D is unclear. The CDR3 length is 13 residues. The germline CDR1 and CDR2 sequences are MNHEY and SVGAGI. CDR3 coding DNA: TGTGCCAGCAGCACCCGACCGGACTATGACTACACCTTC. Translating gives CASSTRPDYDYTF.

This clonotype was seen ten or more times. The chain uses TRBV6-5 and TRBJ2-6; D unresolved. Trimming removed 4 bases at V and 0 bases at J, with 7 bases between. The CDR3 has 15 amino acids. Germline V gene sequence: CDR1 MNHEY, CDR2 SVGAGI. The CDR3 region is CASSSTISGANVLTF. In DNA, the CDR3 is TGTGCCAGCAGTTCCACTATCTCTGGGGCCAACGTCCTGACTTTC.

At least ten counts were recorded for this clonotype. This chain uses TRBV7-9 with TRBJ2-3; either TRBD1 or TRBD2 may supply D (7 bases each). There are 16 residues in the CDR3. Germline V lookup: CDR1 SEHNR, CDR2 FQNEAQ (reference sequence). The V end was cut by 5 bases, the J end by 6 bases, with 21 bases between. The DNA for the CDR3 is TGTGCCAGCAGCGAGGGGGCAGCGGGGTCGGGCGATACGCAGTATTTT. Protein sequence: CASSEGAAGSGDTQYF. The entire variable domain, with the rest obtained from reference TRBV7-9 and TRBJ2-3, is as follows: DTGVSQNPRHKITKRGQNVTFRCDPISEHNRLYWYRQTLGQGPEFLTYFQNEAQLEKSRLLSDRFSAERPKGSFSTLEIQRTEQGDSAMYLCASSEGAAGSGDTQYFGPGTRLTVL.

This clonotype was found many times. The rearrangement links TRBV20-1 to TRBJ2-1; TRBD2 aligns across 7 bases. The CDR3 contains 15 residues. The V gene's germline CDR1 is DFQATT and CDR2 SNEGSKA (reference sequence). V gave up 1 base and J gave up 2 bases; unmatched junction bases: 5. DNA of the CDR3: TGCAGTGCTAGAGCACTAGCGCACGCCTACAATGAGCAGTTCTTC. Protein product: CSARALAHAYNEQFF.

A few counts support this clonotype. CDR3 DNA sequence: TGTGCCAGCAGTCACGGCAGGGACGAGCAGTACTTC. Its protein is CASSHGRDEQYF. V usage is TRBV6-6 and J usage is TRBJ2-7, with a tentative D call TRBD1 (5 bases). This CDR3 is built from 12 residues. The V end was cut by 5 bases, the J end by 5 bases, with 10 bases between. Germline V gives CDR1 MNHNY, CDR2 SVGAGI (reference sequence).

This clonotype has a count of ten or more. The CDR3 spells CASSLSSGTDTQYF. The CDR3 nucleotides are TGCGCCAGCAGCTTGTCTAGCGGGACAGATACGCAGTATTTT. The chain combines TRBV5-1 with TRBJ2-3, with 8 bases that match TRBD2. From germline, CDR1 is SGHRS and CDR2 YFSETQ. This CDR3 has 14 residues. The J segment lost 3 bases and the V segment lost 1 base, leaving 1 base of the junction unmatched.

This clonotype was seen at least ten times. V gene TRBV5-8 combines with J gene TRBJ1-2; 8 bases fit TRBD1. After removal of 4 bases from V and 3 bases from J, the junction contained 5 bases not matched to a gene. Germline V gene data show CDR1 as SGHTS and CDR2 as YDEGEE. The CDR3 is made up of 14 amino acids. The CDR3: CASSVGQVDYGYTF. CDR3 DNA sequence: TGTGCCAGCAGCGTGGGACAGGTCGACTATGGCTACACCTTC.

Comment on this clonotype: Being one base from a much bigger clone, this may be a read error. V and J are TRBV6-1 and TRBJ2-5; perhaps D is TRBD1 or TRBD2 (6 bases each). The CDR3 contains 13 residues. Per germline, CDR1 MNHNS and CDR2 SASEGT. V was clipped by 7 bases and J by 4 bases, with 13 bases between them. The CDR3 region is CASTHGGPETQYF. CDR3 DNA: TGTGCCAGCACACATGGGGGGCCAGAGACCCAGTACTTC.

This clonotype was observed at least ten times. The gene calls are TRBV12-3 or TRBV12-4 and TRBJ1-2, with 7 bases lining up with TRBD1. This CDR3 has 15 amino acids. V lost 1 base to trimming and J lost 8 bases; unmatched junction nucleotides: 10. DNA for the CDR3: TGTGCCAGCAGTTTAGGGGAGGGGGCCATTTCGGGCTACACCTTC. It yields the protein CASSLGEGAISGYTF.

Remarks on this clonotype: A much more abundant neighbour one base away suggests this may be a read error. The CDR3 protein is CSAHRSVGNPPQHF. In DNA form, the CDR3 reads TGCAGTGCTCACCGATCCGTAGGGAATCCGCCCCAGCATTTT. The chain couples TRBV20-1 to TRBJ1-5; D is ambiguous. The CDR3 is 14 amino acids. Per the germline V gene, CDR1 is DFQATT and CDR2 is SNEGSKA (reference sequence).

The chain uses TRBV10-3 and TRBJ1-2; D remains unclear. Germline values: CDR1 ENHRY, CDR2 SYGVKD. With 4 bases removed from V and 11 bases from J, the gap between germline ends came to 8 bases. There are 10 residues in the CDR3. The CDR3 is CAISASKYTF. Written as DNA, the CDR3 is TGTGCCATCAGTGCCTCGAAGTACACCTTC.

The table lists this clonotype with a count of one. The chain couples TRBV7-9 to TRBJ1-1, with D perhaps matching TRBD1 (5 bases). The CDR3 totals 17 residues. Germline CDR1 is SEHNR and CDR2 is FQNEAQ (reference sequence). The V end was cut by 1 base, the J end by 0 bases, with 15 bases between. CDR3 in amino acids: CASSLDHRQSMNTEAFF. The CDR3 DNA reads TGTGCCAGCAGCTTAGATCATAGACAGTCCATGAACACTGAAGCTTTCTTT.

A remark on this clonotype: One base away lies a much larger clone, so this may be a sequencing read error. The rearrangement links TRBV5-4 to TRBJ2-7; D gene uncertain. Per the germline V gene, CDR1 is SGHNT and CDR2 is YYREEE (reference sequence). The germline V and J ends were trimmed by 4 bases and 6 bases, with 11 bases remaining between them. This CDR3 contains 12 residues. The CDR3: CASSQDRREQYF. CDR3 coding DNA: TGTGCCAGCAGCCAAGATAGACGCGAGCAGTACTTC.

The genes are TRBV6-6 and TRBJ2-3; TRBD2 matches at 7 bases. In germline, CDR1 is MNHNY, CDR2 SVGAGI (reference sequence). V trimming: 8 bases; J trimming: 0 bases; junction bases outside the gene matches: 14. The CDR3 loop spans 17 amino acids. Written as DNA, the CDR3 is TGTGCCAGCGGTTCAGGGTTGGGGGGGGGGAGCACAGATACGCAGTATTTT. Its translation: CASGSGLGGGSTDTQYF.

Notes on this clonotype: The CDR3 does not end in the conserved phenylalanine or tryptophan, so this is likely a read error. The rearrangement uses TRBV12-3 or TRBV12-4 and TRBJ2-1; D unresolved. With 3 bases removed from V and 3 bases from J, the gap between germline ends came to 9 bases. CDR3 length equals 14 residues. The CDR3 spells CASSFPPFYNEQFY. The CDR3 DNA reads as TGTGCCAGCAGTTTCCCGCCGTTCTACAATGAGCAGTTCTAC.

This sequence joins TRBV18 and TRBJ1-1; 8 bases fit TRBD1. CDR3 length: 16 residues. Germline CDR1 is KGHSH and CDR2 is LQKENI. With 0 bases clipped from V and 5 bases from J, the junction kept 8 bases outside the gene matches. DNA for the CDR3: TGTGCCAGCTCACCACCGGTCAGGGGGCTGGAGACTGAAGCTTTCTTT. Protein sequence: CASSPPVRGLETEAFF.

This clonotype was seen at least ten times. A much larger clone sits a single nucleotide away, making a read error possible. This chain connects TRBV20-1 to TRBJ1-2; D unclear. There are 15 residues in the CDR3. Germline loops: CDR1 DFQATT, CDR2 SNEGSKA (reference sequence). V lost 1 base to trimming and J lost 4 bases, with 16 bases between them. Written as DNA, the CDR3 is TGCAGTGCTAGAGGACTTATGGCAGGCACCTATGGCTACACCTTC. Protein: CSARGLMAGTYGYTF.

This clonotype was observed at least ten times. The rearrangement joins TRBV24-1 to TRBJ2-3; D possibly matches TRBD1 or TRBD2 (5 bases each). The germline gives CDR1 KGHDR, CDR2 SFDVKD. V was trimmed by 4 bases and J by 2 bases, leaving 9 bases between them. The CDR3 totals 14 residues. The CDR3 coding sequence is TGTGCCACCAGTGAGAACGGGGCCACAGATACGCAGTATTTT. It codes for CATSENGATDTQYF.

As concerns this clonotype: A much larger clone lies a single base off, so this may be a read error. The chain links TRBV11-1 to TRBJ2-5; possible D gene TRBD2, 5 bases. Germline-derived CDR1 and CDR2 are SGHAT and FQDESV (reference sequence). V was clipped by 5 bases and J by 5 bases, with 18 bases between them. The CDR3 runs 15 residues. CDR3 DNA: TGTGCCAGCAGCCCTATGAAGAGGGCCGTTGAGACCCAGTACTTC. It encodes CASSPMKRAVETQYF.

This clonotype was recorded many times. The chain joins TRBV20-1 to TRBJ1-6; 11 positions agree with TRBD1. Germline V gene lookup returns CDR1 DFQATT and CDR2 SNEGSKA (reference sequence). J lost 9 bases, V lost 0 bases, and 1 base had no gene match. The CDR3 contains 14 residues. The CDR3 loop is CSAREDRGLSPLHF. The DNA of the CDR3 is TGCAGTGCTAGAGAGGACAGGGGGCTTTCACCCCTCCACTTT.